This TCR beta chain was found in a study of CD8 T cells in ankylosing spondylitis. Overall study results and limits: CD8+ by phenotype, disease-linked clones were relatively rare in peripheral blood. Blood of patients with ankylosing spondylitis appeared to be characterized by a TCR beta motif of several highly homologous variants. Disease-linked clones were reportedly significantly enriched in matched ankylosing spondylitis synovial fluid.

The CDR3 length is 14 residues. CDR1 LNHNV and CDR2 YYDKDF come from the germline V gene (reference sequence). V was shortened by 1 base and J by 3 bases, with 4 bases between the two germline ends. Construction of TCR beta libraries was performed using quantitative 5'-RACE with molecular barcodes. One entry per CDR3 protein, called by TCRdb with MiXCR from the 5' RACE reads. This table has around 770,000 distinct CDR3 sequences, under 20% appearing once. This clonotype has a handful of counts. Its cognate antigen is unknown. The sequenced material came from blood, either unsorted or a sorted T cell fraction (not recorded which). This chain uses TRBV15 with TRBJ2-6; no clear D gene. This clonotype originated in a male donor with ankylosing spondylitis. DNA of the CDR3: TGTGCCACCAGCAGAGGGAGTGGGGCCAACGTCCTGACTTTC. It yields the protein CATSRGSGANVLTF.